A selection of T cell receptor beta chains follows, all from one sample in a study of CD8 T cells in Susac syndrome. MiXCR, run by TCRdb on the immunoSEQ multiplex PCR reads, gives a single entry per CDR3 protein. The repertoire holds approximately 210,000 distinct CDR3 sequences, with 94% as singletons. The sequenced material came from CD4+ T cells from PBMCs. The receptors shown here come from a human donor with Susac syndrome. CDR3s include the opening cysteine and the closing phenylalanine or tryptophan. D genes are given only for firm matches.

d_gene: TRBD2; v_gene: TRBV18; CDR3aa: CASSQISSGISYEQYF
d_gene: TRBD1; v_gene: TRBV11-3; CDR3aa: CASSLPKGARTSTEAFF
d_gene: NA; v_gene: TRBV4-3; CDR3aa: CASSQEVRDHYGYTF
d_gene: NA; v_gene: TRBV5-1; CDR3aa: CASSLGSEISYNEQFF
d_gene: TRBD1; v_gene: TRBV5-4; CDR3aa: CASAVGQGSTDTQYF
d_gene: NA; v_gene: TRBV25-1; CDR3aa: CASSEYEGMNAEAFF
d_gene: NA; v_gene: TRBV30; CDR3aa: CAWKLGMNTEAFF
d_gene: TRBD1; v_gene: TRBV19; CDR3aa: CASSLRQGANEQYF
d_gene: NA; v_gene: TRBV29-1; CDR3aa: CSVEVGGGNEKLFF
d_gene: TRBD2; v_gene: TRBV20-1; CDR3aa: CSARDNAGGRYEQYF
d_gene: TRBD1; v_gene: TRBV6-1; CDR3aa: CASSAWDSSAGETQYF
d_gene: TRBD1; v_gene: TRBV5-4; CDR3aa: CASSPKLTGGAEAFF
d_gene: NA; v_gene: TRBV15; CDR3aa: CATSRVIGGWYEQYF
d_gene: NA; v_gene: TRBV30; CDR3aa: CAWRRGQEYGYTF
d_gene: TRBD1; v_gene: TRBV20-1; CDR3aa: CSADGQGDHGGNQPQHF
d_gene: NA; v_gene: TRBV7-8; CDR3aa: CASSSLESNNYGYTF
d_gene: TRBD1; v_gene: TRBV6-5; CDR3aa: CASSPRTGEQYF
d_gene: NA; v_gene: TRBV30; CDR3aa: CAWSVRGLGGYTF
d_gene: TRBD1; v_gene: TRBV19; CDR3aa: CASSIRDRDGYTF
d_gene: TRBD1; v_gene: TRBV7-9; CDR3aa: CASSSDRGQDTEAFF
d_gene: NA; v_gene: TRBV11-2; CDR3aa: CASATPTPGDYGYTF
d_gene: TRBD1; v_gene: TRBV12-3/TRBV12-4; CDR3aa: CASSRMTGYEQYF
d_gene: TRBD2; v_gene: TRBV20-1; CDR3aa: CSARGNHEQYF
d_gene: NA; v_gene: TRBV6-5; CDR3aa: CASRNRDTDTQYF
d_gene: NA; v_gene: TRBV5-1; CDR3aa: CASSRTASSYEQYF
d_gene: TRBD1; v_gene: TRBV6-1; CDR3aa: CASSEDGTGHRTFF
d_gene: NA; v_gene: TRBV7-9; CDR3aa: CASSVGQYNEQFF
d_gene: NA; v_gene: TRBV7-3; CDR3aa: CASSPSSQETQYF
d_gene: TRBD1; v_gene: TRBV30; CDR3aa: CAWSVDRGKYGYTF
d_gene: TRBD2; v_gene: TRBV5-1; CDR3aa: CASSGPGLAVYNEQFF
d_gene: NA; v_gene: TRBV5-1; CDR3aa: CASSFGLTADSTNEKLFF
d_gene: TRBD1; v_gene: TRBV15; CDR3aa: CATSFLDRDTEAFF
d_gene: NA; v_gene: TRBV3-1; CDR3aa: CASSQGPGNQPQHF
d_gene: TRBD1; v_gene: TRBV7-9; CDR3aa: CASSFSGQAEAFF
d_gene: NA; v_gene: TRBV2; CDR3aa: CASSAGSGNTIYF
d_gene: NA; v_gene: TRBV10-3; CDR3aa: CAISAGTNYGYTF
d_gene: TRBD2; v_gene: TRBV18; CDR3aa: CASRLAGDSYEQYF
d_gene: TRBD2; v_gene: TRBV18; CDR3aa: CASSPILAGEGETQYF
d_gene: NA; v_gene: TRBV18; CDR3aa: CASSPPTTVQETQYF